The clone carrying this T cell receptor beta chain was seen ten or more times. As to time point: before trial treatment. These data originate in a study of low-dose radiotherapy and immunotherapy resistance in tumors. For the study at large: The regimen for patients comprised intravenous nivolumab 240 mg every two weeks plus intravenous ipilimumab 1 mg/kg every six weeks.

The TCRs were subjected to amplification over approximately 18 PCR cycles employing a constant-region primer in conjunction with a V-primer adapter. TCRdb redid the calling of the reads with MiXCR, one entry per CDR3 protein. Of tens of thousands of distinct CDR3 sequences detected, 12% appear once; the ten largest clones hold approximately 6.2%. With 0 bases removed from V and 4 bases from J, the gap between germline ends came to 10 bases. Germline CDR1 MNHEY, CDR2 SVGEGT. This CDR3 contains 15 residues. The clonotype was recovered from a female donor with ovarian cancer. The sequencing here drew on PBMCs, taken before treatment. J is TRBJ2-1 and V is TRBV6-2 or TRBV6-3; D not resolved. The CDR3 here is CASSYSSQRYNEQFF. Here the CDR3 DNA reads TGTGCCAGCAGTTACTCGTCACAGAGATACAATGAGCAGTTCTTC.